The 15 T cell receptor beta chains below were found in one sample sequenced in a study of blood T cells in healthy people across ages. A J-beta primer mix and a sample-barcoded 5' primer were used in a second PCR of about 7 to 12 cycles. TCRdb fed the 5' RACE reads into MiXCR, producing one record per CDR3 protein. The data show over a million distinct CDR3 sequences, with roughly 59% seen just once and 6.7% held by the top ten. Input material: blood. These receptors were collected from a man aged 18 to 35 in good health.

The rearrangement uses TRBV11-1 and TRBJ2-5; D not resolved. The J call is uncertain, as TRBJ2-7 better fits the DNA end. Germline values: CDR1 SGHAT, CDR2 FQDESV (reference sequence). The CDR3 totals 15 residues. Written as DNA, the CDR3 is TGTGCCAGCAGCTTAGAGGGTGCCAGTTCCTACGAGCAGTACTTC. This gives the protein CASSLEGASSYEQYF.

V gene TRBV11-2 combines with J gene TRBJ2-5; D might be TRBD1 (6 bases). This CDR3 has 15 residues. Trimming pared 4 bases from V and 3 bases from J, leaving 15 bases between. Germline V gene data show CDR1 as SGHAT and CDR2 as FQNNGV. The CDR3 bases are TGTGCCAGCAGCTACACGCCGGACAGAAAAGAGACCCAGTACTTC. It is translated as CASSYTPDRKETQYF.

The V call is TRBV6-6, the J call TRBJ1-1; TRBD1 agrees at 10 bases. Germline values: CDR1 MNHNY, CDR2 SVGAGI (reference sequence). V lost 7 bases to trimming and J lost 1 base; unmatched junction nucleotides: 6. This CDR3 contains 15 residues. The CDR3 DNA sequence: TGTGCCAGCATCGGGACAGGGGAAGGGAACACTGAAGCTTTCTTT. Translating gives CASIGTGEGNTEAFF.

The CDR3 loop is CASRNLPGLAIDTQYF. In nucleotides, the CDR3 is TGTGCCAGCAGAAACCTCCCGGGACTAGCGATAGATACGCAGTATTTT. The rearrangement joins TRBV27 to TRBJ2-3; 10 nucleotides agree with TRBD2. After removal of 6 bases from V and 5 bases from J, the junction contained 11 bases not matched to a gene. CDR3 length: 16 residues. The V gene's germline CDR1 is MNHEY and CDR2 SMNVEV (reference sequence).

This sequence joins TRBV11-2 and TRBJ2-7, with 8 positions matching TRBD2. V shed 0 bases, J shed 5 bases, and the junction held 9 bases outside the gene matches. Germline V gene data show CDR1 as SGHAT and CDR2 as FQNNGV. The CDR3 has 16 residues. The chain's CDR3 is CASSLDREGGSDEQYF. Written as DNA, the CDR3 is TGTGCCAGCAGCTTAGATCGGGAGGGAGGTTCCGACGAGCAGTACTTC.

V is TRBV12-3 or TRBV12-4 and J is TRBJ2-3; maybe TRBD2 (6 bases). The CDR3 loop spans 16 amino acids. V lost 5 bases, J lost 0 bases, and 15 bases lay in between. The CDR3 here is CASSVREAVSTDTQYF. CDR3 coding DNA: TGTGCCAGCAGTGTCAGGGAGGCAGTAAGCACAGATACGCAGTATTTT.

V usage is TRBV9 and J usage is TRBJ2-3; D unclear. CDR1 SGDLS and CDR2 YYNGEE come from the germline V gene. The length of the CDR3 is 13 residues. The V gene lost 0 bases and the J gene lost 4 bases, with 6 bases spanning the gap. CDR3 residues: CASSVDFPDTQYF. For the CDR3, the DNA is TGTGCCAGCAGCGTAGATTTTCCAGATACGCAGTATTTT.

The chain carries TRBV9 and TRBJ2-7, with TRBD2 as a possible D gene (6 bases). The V gene lost 3 bases and the J gene lost 3 bases, with 13 bases spanning the gap. The CDR3 covers 14 residues. Germline V gene sequence: CDR1 SGDLS, CDR2 YYNGEE. CDR3 sequence reads: CASSDGGLGYEQYF. The CDR3 DNA reads as TGTGCCAGCAGCGATGGGGGACTTGGCTACGAGCAGTACTTC. Full variable domain (remainder filled in from reference TRBV9 and TRBJ2-7): DSGVTQTPKHLITATGQRVTLRCSPRSGDLSVYWYQQSLDQGLQFLIQYYNGEERAKGNILERFSAQQFPDLHSELNLSSLELGDSALYFCASSDGGLGYEQYFGPGTRLTVT.

This clonotype showed up many times. The J gene is TRBJ2-7, the V gene TRBV5-1; the D gene is possibly TRBD1 (5 bases). Germline assignment: CDR1 SGHRS and CDR2 YFSETQ. V lost 0 bases, J lost 7 bases, and 20 bases lay in between. CDR3 length equals 16 residues. CDR3 nucleotides: TGCGCCAGCAGCTTGGCCCTGGTGGGGCCGGTGGGGGAGCAGTACTTC. Its protein product is CASSLALVGPVGEQYF. The full variable domain, in which reference TRBV5-1 and TRBJ2-7 provide the parts outside the CDR3, is KAGVTQTPRYLIKTRGQQVTLSCSPISGHRSVSWYQQTPGQGLQFLFEYFSETQRNKGNFPGRFSGRQFSNSRSEMNVSTLELGDSALYLCASSLALVGPVGEQYFGPGTRLTVT.

CDR3 in amino acids: CASSHQTGVDTQYF. Written as DNA, the CDR3 is TGCGCCAGCAGCCATCAGACAGGAGTAGATACGCAGTATTTT. The chain employs TRBV4-3 and TRBJ2-3, with D perhaps TRBD1 (6 bases). The CDR3 runs 14 residues. CDR1 is LGHNA, CDR2 YSLEER, per germline. The V gene lost 3 bases and the J gene lost 5 bases, with 12 bases spanning the gap.

In DNA, the CDR3 is TGCGCCAGCAGTTCTACCGGGGACAGGTCCCACGAGCAGTACTTC. Residues: CASSSTGDRSHEQYF. V usage is TRBV4-1 and J usage is TRBJ2-4; TRBD1 aligns across 8 bases. The J call may be in error: the DNA end matches TRBJ2-7 better. CDR1 is MGHRA and CDR2 is YSYEKL in the germline V gene. The CDR3 is 15 amino acids.

This clonotype turned up a few times. This rearrangement joins TRBV7-2 to TRBJ2-7; perhaps D is TRBD1 or TRBD2 (6 bases each). The CDR3 is 15 amino acids. Trimming removed 3 bases from V and 2 bases from J, with 14 bases in between. CDR1 and CDR2 (germline): SGHTA, FQGNSA. CDR3 nucleotide sequence: TGTGCCAGCAGCTTCATCGGGGGCCAACCCTACGAGCAGTACTTC. This sequence encodes CASSFIGGQPYEQYF.

The rearrangement uses TRBV10-3 and TRBJ2-7, with 9 nucleotides matching TRBD1. After removal of 10 bases from V and 5 bases from J, the junction contained 6 bases not matched to a gene. The CDR3 is 12 residues long. From germline, CDR1 is ENHRY and CDR2 SYGVKD. The CDR3 DNA follows: TGTGCCACGGGACAGGGCCCCCACGAGCAGTACTTC. Translated, it gives CATGQGPHEQYF.

The chain recombines TRBV3-1 with TRBJ2-1; 9 bases line up with TRBD2. The CDR3 extends over 17 amino acids. V was pared by 0 bases and J by 4 bases, with 7 bases of the junction left unmatched. The V gene's germline CDR1 is LGHDT and CDR2 YNNKEL (reference sequence). For the CDR3, the DNA is TGTGCCAGCAGCCAAGATCTTGTTAGCGGGAGATACAATGAGCAGTTCTTC. This translates into CASSQDLVSGRYNEQFF.

The V gene is TRBV6-5, the J gene TRBJ1-1; D may be TRBD1 (5 bases). The CDR3 is 15 residues long. Germline V CDR1 and CDR2: MNHEY, SVGAGI. V lost 4 bases to trimming and J lost 8 bases, with 20 bases between them. In DNA, the CDR3 is TGTGCCAGCAGTTCCGGGGCAGACGGGCTGGTAGAAGCTTTCTTT. This codes for CASSSGADGLVEAFF.